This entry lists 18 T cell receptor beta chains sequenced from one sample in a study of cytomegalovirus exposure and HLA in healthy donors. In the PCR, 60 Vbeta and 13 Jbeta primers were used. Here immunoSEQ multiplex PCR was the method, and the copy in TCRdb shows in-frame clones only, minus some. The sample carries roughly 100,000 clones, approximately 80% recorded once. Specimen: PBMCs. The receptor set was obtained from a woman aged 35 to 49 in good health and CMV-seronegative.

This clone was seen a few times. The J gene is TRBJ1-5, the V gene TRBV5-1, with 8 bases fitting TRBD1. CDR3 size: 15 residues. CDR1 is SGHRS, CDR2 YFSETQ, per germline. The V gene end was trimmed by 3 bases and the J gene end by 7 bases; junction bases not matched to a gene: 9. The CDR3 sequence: CASSSAGGAGQPQHF. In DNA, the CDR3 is TGCGCCAGCAGCTCGGCAGGGGGCGCTGGACAGCCCCAGCATTTT.

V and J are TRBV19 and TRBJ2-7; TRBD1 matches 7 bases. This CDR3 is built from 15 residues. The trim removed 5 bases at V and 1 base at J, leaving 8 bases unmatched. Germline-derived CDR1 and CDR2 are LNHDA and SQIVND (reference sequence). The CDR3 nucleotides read TGTGCCAGTAGTGAACAGGGGTTGTCTTCCTACGAGCAGTACTTC. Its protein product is CASSEQGLSSYEQYF. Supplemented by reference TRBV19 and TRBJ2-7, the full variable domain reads DGGITQSPKYLFRKEGQNVTLSCEQNLNHDAMYWYRQDPGQGLRLIYYSQIVNDFQKGDIAEGYSVSREKKESFPLTVTSAQKNPTAFYLCASSEQGLSSYEQYFGPGTRLTVT.

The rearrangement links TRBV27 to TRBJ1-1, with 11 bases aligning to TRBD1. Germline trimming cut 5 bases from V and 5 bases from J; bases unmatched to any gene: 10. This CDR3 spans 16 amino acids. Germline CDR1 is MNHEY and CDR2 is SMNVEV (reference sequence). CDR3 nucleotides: TGTGCCAGCAGTCAGGGGACAGGGGGTGCCCCTACTGAAGCTTTCTTT. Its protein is CASSQGTGGAPTEAFF.

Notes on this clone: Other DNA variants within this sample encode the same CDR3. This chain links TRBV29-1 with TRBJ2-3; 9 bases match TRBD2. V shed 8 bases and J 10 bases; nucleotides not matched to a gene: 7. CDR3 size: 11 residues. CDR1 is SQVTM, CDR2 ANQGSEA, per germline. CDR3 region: CSTKTSGAQYF. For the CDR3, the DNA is TGCAGCACAAAGACTAGCGGCGCGCAGTATTTT.

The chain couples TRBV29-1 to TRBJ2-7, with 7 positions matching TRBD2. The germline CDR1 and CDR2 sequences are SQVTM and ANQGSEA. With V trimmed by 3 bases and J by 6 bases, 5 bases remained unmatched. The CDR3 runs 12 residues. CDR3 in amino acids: CSVDLPGGEQYF. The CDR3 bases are TGCAGCGTTGACCTCCCGGGAGGCGAGCAGTACTTC.

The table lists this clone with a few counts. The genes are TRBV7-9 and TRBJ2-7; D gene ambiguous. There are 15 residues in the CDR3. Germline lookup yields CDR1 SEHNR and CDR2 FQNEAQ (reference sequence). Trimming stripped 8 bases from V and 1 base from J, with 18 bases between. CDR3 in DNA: TGTGCCAGCTCTACGGATGGGTACAGATCCTACGAGCAGTACTTC. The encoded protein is CASSTDGYRSYEQYF.

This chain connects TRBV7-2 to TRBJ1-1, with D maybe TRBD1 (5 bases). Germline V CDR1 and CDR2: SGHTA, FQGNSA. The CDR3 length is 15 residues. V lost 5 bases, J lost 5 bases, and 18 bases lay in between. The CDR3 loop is CASSVLLGEGTEAFF. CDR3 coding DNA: TGTGCCAGCAGCGTCCTATTGGGGGAGGGGACTGAAGCTTTCTTT.

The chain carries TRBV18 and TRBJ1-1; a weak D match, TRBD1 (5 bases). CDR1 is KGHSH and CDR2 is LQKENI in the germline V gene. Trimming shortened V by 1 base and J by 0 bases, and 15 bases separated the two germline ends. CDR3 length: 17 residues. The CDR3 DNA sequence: TGTGCCAGCTCACCACTGGCCGGAGGGGCCATGAACACTGAAGCTTTCTTT. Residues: CASSPLAGGAMNTEAFF.

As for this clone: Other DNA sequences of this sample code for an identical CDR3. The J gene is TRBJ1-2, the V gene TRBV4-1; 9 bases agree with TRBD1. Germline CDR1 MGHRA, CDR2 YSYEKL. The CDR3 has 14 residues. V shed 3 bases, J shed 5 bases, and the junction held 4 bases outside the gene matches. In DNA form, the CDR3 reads TGCGCCAGCAGCCAGTTGGACAGGGGTTATGGCTACACCTTC. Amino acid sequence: CASSQLDRGYGYTF.

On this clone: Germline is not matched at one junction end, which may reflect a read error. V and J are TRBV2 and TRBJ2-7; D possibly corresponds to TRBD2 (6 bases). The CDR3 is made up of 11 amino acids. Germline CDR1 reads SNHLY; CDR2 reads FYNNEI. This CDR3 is CASSTYSGPDF. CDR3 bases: TGTGCCAGCAGTACCTATAGCGGACCGGACTTC.

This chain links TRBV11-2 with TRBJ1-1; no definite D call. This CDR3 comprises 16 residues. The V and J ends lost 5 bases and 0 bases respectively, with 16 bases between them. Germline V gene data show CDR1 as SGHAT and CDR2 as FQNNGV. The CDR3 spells CASSERTRSMNTEAFF. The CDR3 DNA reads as TGTGCCAGCAGCGAACGTACCAGGTCCATGAACACTGAAGCTTTCTTT.

As DNA, the CDR3 is TGTGCCAGCAGCGTAGGGTGGCGGAAGAACACTGAAGCTTTCTTT. Amino acid sequence: CASSVGWRKNTEAFF. This chain connects TRBV7-9 to TRBJ1-1; D is undetermined. This CDR3 contains 15 residues. In germline, CDR1 is SEHNR, CDR2 FQNEAQ (reference sequence). Trimming pared 5 bases from V and 1 base from J, leaving 14 bases between.

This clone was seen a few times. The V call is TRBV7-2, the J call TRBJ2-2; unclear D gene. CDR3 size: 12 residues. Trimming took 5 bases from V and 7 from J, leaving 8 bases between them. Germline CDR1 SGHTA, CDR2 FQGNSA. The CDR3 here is CASSPTNGELFF. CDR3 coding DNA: TGTGCCAGCAGCCCGACAAACGGGGAGCTGTTTTTT. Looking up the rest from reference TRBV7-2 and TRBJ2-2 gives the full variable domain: GAGVSQSPSNKVTEKGKDVELRCDPISGHTALYWYRQSLGQGLEFLIYFQGNSAPDKSGLPSDRFSAERTGGSVSTLTIQRTQQEDSAVYLCASSPTNGELFFGEGSRLTVL.

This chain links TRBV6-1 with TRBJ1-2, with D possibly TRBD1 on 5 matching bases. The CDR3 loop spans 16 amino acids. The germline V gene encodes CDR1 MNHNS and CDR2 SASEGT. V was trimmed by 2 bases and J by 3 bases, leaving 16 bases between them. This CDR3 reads CASSEKSPTAHYGYTF. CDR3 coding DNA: TGTGCCAGCAGTGAAAAATCCCCGACAGCCCACTATGGCTACACCTTC.

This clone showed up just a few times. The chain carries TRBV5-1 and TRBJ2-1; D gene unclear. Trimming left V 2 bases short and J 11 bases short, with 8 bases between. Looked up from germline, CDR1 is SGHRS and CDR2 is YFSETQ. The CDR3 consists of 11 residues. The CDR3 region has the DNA TGCGCCAGCAGCTTTCGTGAGCAGCAGTTCTTC. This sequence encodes CASSFREQQFF.

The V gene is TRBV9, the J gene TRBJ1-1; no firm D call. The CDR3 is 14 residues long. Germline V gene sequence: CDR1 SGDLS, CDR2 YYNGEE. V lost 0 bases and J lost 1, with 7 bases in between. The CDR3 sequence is CASSVAHWNTEAFF. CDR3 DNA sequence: TGTGCCAGCAGCGTAGCCCACTGGAACACTGAAGCTTTCTTT. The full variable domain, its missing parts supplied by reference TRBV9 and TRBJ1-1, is DSGVTQTPKHLITATGQRVTLRCSPRSGDLSVYWYQQSLDQGLQFLIQYYNGEERAKGNILERFSAQQFPDLHSELNLSSLELGDSALYFCASSVAHWNTEAFFGQGTRLTVV.

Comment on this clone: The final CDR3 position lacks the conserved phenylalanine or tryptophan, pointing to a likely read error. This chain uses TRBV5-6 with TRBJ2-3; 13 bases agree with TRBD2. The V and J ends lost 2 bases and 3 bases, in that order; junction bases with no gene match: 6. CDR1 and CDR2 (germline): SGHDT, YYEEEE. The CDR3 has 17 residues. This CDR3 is CASSLLGGLAGTDTQYL. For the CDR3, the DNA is TGTGCCAGCAGCTTATTAGGGGGACTAGCGGGAACAGATACGCAGTATCTT.

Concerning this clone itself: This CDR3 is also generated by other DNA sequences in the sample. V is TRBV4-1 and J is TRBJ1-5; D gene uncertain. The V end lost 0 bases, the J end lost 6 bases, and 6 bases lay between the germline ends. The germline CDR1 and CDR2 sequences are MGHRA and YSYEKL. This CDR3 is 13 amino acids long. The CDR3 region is CASSQDRGQPQHF. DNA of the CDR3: TGCGCCAGCAGCCAAGATAGAGGTCAGCCCCAGCATTTT.